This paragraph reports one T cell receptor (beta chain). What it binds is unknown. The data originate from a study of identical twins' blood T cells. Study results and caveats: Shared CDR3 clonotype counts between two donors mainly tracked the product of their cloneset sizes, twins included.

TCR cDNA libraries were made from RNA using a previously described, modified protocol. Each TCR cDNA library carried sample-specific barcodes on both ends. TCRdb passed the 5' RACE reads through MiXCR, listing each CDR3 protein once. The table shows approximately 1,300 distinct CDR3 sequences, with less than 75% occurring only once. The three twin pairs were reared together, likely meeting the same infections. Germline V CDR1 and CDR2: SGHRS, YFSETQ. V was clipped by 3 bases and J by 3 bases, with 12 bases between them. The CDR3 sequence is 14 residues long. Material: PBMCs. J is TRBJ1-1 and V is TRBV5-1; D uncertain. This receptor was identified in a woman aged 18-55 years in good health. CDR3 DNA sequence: TGCGCCAGCAGCTCGGGAGACGGGTACACTGAAGCTTTCTTT. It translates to CASSSGDGYTEAFF. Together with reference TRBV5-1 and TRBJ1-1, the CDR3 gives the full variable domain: KAGVTQTPRYLIKTRGQQVTLSCSPISGHRSVSWYQQTPGQGLQFLFEYFSETQRNKGNFPGRFSGRQFSNSRSEMNVSTLELGDSALYLCASSSGDGYTEAFFGQGTRLTVV.